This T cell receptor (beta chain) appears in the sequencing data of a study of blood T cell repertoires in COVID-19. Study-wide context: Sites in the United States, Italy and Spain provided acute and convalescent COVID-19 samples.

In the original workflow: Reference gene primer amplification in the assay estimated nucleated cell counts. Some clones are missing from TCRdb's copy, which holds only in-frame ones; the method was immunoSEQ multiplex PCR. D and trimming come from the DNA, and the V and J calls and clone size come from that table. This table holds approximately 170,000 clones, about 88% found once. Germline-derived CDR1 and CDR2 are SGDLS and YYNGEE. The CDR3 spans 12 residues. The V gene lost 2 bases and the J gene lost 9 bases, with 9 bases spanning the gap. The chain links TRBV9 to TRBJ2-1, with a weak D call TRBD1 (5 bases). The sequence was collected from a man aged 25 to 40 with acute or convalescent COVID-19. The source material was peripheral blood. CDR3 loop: CASSVRVGEQFF. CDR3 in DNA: TGTGCCAGCAGCGTCAGGGTTGGTGAGCAGTTCTTC.